A single sample gave rise to the 26 T cell receptor beta chains below, sequenced in a study of T cells in Graves' hyperthyroidism and ophthalmopathy. TCR beta CDR3 regions were amplified from RNA. Carried out on the TCR CDR3, a first-round RT-PCR used the HTBI primer set. One entry per CDR3 protein results from TCRdb running MiXCR on the multiplex PCR reads. The repertoire consists of some 720,000 distinct CDR3 sequences, with less than 20% occurring once and the leading ten covering about 8.4%. The specimen was blood. The receptors derive from a man between 18 and 35 years old with Graves' hyperthyroidism.

In this sample, this clonotype turned up a few times. V and J are TRBV20-1 and TRBJ1-4; no clear D gene. Germline CDR1 is DFQATT and CDR2 is SNEGSKA (reference sequence). The V end lost 1 base, the J end lost 0 bases, and 9 bases lay between the germline ends. This CDR3 comprises 15 residues. The CDR3 nucleotides read TGCAGTGCTAGAGGGGTGACCGCAACTAATGAAAAACTGTTTTTT. As protein: CSARGVTATNEKLFF.

This clonotype was recorded at least ten times. The chain employs TRBV10-3 and TRBJ2-1, with TRBD2 identical over 10 bases. Germline V gene data show CDR1 as ENHRY and CDR2 as SYGVKD. Trimming removed 2 bases from V and 9 bases from J; junction bases left unmatched: 4. This CDR3 contains 14 residues. The CDR3 coding sequence is TGTGCCATCAGTGAGCTAGCGGGAGCAAGTGAGCAGTTCTTC. Its translation: CAISELAGASEQFF.

Many counts were recorded for this clonotype. V and J are TRBV6-2 or TRBV6-3 and TRBJ2-7; D uncertain. V gave up 7 bases and J gave up 2 bases, with 6 bases separating them. The CDR3 has 11 amino acids. Germline V CDR1 and CDR2: MNHEY, SVGEGT. The CDR3 loop is CASKLTYEQYF. The DNA for the CDR3 is TGTGCCAGCAAACTAACCTACGAGCAGTACTTC.

This clonotype was found many times. The chain employs TRBV7-3 and TRBJ2-2; no clear D. The CDR3 sequence is 12 residues long. The V end was cut by 3 bases, the J end by 6 bases, with 5 bases between. CDR1 and CDR2 (germline): SGHTA, FQGTGA. The CDR3 bases are TGTGCCAGCAGCTTTCGCCCCGGGGAGCTGTTTTTT. It yields the protein CASSFRPGELFF.

Many counts were recorded for this clonotype. This chain links TRBV2 with TRBJ2-7; D is unresolved. The CDR3 sequence is 12 residues long. Germline CDR1 is SNHLY and CDR2 is FYNNEI. Trimming shortened V by 4 bases and J by 4 bases, and 8 bases separated the two germline ends. The CDR3 reads CASSANRYEQYF. The DNA of the CDR3 is TGTGCCAGCAGTGCCAATCGGTACGAGCAGTACTTC.

The V call is TRBV9, the J call TRBJ2-1; 12 bases align to TRBD2. Unmatched junction bases numbered 13, after V lost 3 bases and J lost 6 bases. The CDR3 has 18 amino acids. Germline-derived CDR1 and CDR2 are SGDLS and YYNGEE. In nucleotides, the CDR3 is TGTGCCAGCAGCGCCAGGCGGACTAGCGGGATTAGAGGCAATGAGCAGTTCTTC. The encoded protein is CASSARRTSGIRGNEQFF.

The chain recombines TRBV5-6 with TRBJ2-1; the match to TRBD2 covers 7 bases. The CDR3 covers 19 residues. Looked up from germline, CDR1 is SGHDT and CDR2 is YYEEEE. The V and J ends lost 2 bases and 1 base, in that order; junction bases with no gene match: 15. Here the CDR3 reads CASSLGWRVASGSYNEQFF. The CDR3 nucleotides are TGTGCCAGCAGCTTAGGGTGGAGGGTGGCTAGCGGATCCTACAATGAGCAGTTCTTC.

This clonotype was detected a few times. The J gene is TRBJ2-3, the V gene TRBV5-5, with TRBD2 identical over 7 bases. J lost 4 bases, V lost 4 bases, and 6 bases had no gene match. The germline gives CDR1 SGHKS, CDR2 YYEKEE (reference sequence). The CDR3 spans 14 residues. The CDR3, as DNA: TGTGCCAGCAGCGAGCCTGGGAGGGCAGATACGCAGTATTTT. This translates into CASSEPGRADTQYF. The variable domain in full, with the rest retrieved from reference TRBV5-5 and TRBJ2-3, is DAGVTQSPTHLIKTRGQQVTLRCSPISGHKSVSWYQQVLGQGPQFIFQYYEKEERGRGNFPDRFSARQFPNYSSELNVNALLLGDSALYLCASSEPGRADTQYFGPGTRLTVL.

This clonotype was observed a few times. The chain has TRBV5-1 and TRBJ2-7; possibly TRBD1 or TRBD2 for D (5 bases each). Germline lookup yields CDR1 SGHRS and CDR2 YFSETQ. This CDR3 comprises 13 residues. The germline V and J ends were trimmed by 4 bases and 4 bases, with 12 bases remaining between them. DNA of the CDR3: TGCGCCAGCAGCCCGGGACCTCAGTACGAGCAGTACTTC. Encoded protein: CASSPGPQYEQYF.

The chain has TRBV7-9 and TRBJ2-1; no clear D. Germline V gene data show CDR1 as SEHNR and CDR2 as FQNEAQ (reference sequence). This CDR3 comprises 16 residues. V lost 5 bases and J 5 bases, leaving 19 bases between the germline ends. The CDR3, as DNA: TGTGCCAGCAGCCCTGACTTGTCCCCTTATAACAATGAGCAGTTCTTC. This sequence encodes CASSPDLSPYNNEQFF. The whole variable domain, remainder taken from reference TRBV7-9 and TRBJ2-1, is DTGVSQNPRHKITKRGQNVTFRCDPISEHNRLYWYRQTLGQGPEFLTYFQNEAQLEKSRLLSDRFSAERPKGSFSTLEIQRTEQGDSAMYLCASSPDLSPYNNEQFFGPGTRLTVL.

This clonotype was counted between two and nine times. The CDR3: CASTVGTRDTGELFF. Written as DNA, the CDR3 is TGTGCCAGCACCGTAGGGACTAGAGACACCGGGGAGCTGTTTTTT. The chain couples TRBV7-2 to TRBJ2-2, with TRBD2 matching 8 bases. The CDR3 loop spans 15 amino acids. V shed 7 bases, J shed 3 bases, and the junction held 7 bases outside the gene matches. CDR1 SGHTA and CDR2 FQGNSA come from the germline V gene.

The genes are TRBV5-6 and TRBJ2-3, with TRBD2 matching over 8 bases. Germline V CDR1 and CDR2: SGHDT, YYEEEE. The CDR3 runs 16 residues. V lost 2 bases and J lost 1; bases outside the gene matches: 6. As DNA, the CDR3 is TGTGCCAGCAGCTTCGTTGGAGCGGGGGGCACAGATACGCAGTATTTT. Protein: CASSFVGAGGTDTQYF.

V usage is TRBV5-4 and J usage is TRBJ2-3, with 9 bases identical to TRBD1. Trimming took 6 bases from V and 5 from J; bases not matched to a gene: 10. Germline V lookup: CDR1 SGHNT, CDR2 YYREEE (reference sequence). The CDR3 consists of 15 residues. In nucleotides, the CDR3 is TGTGCCAGCACTCCGGGACAGGGAGTTTTAGATACGCAGTATTTT. This encodes CASTPGQGVLDTQYF.

The J gene is TRBJ2-2, the V gene TRBV7-9, with D possibly TRBD2 on 6 matching bases. The CDR3 has 16 amino acids. The V end was cut by 2 bases, the J end by 2 bases, with 12 bases between. Germline V CDR1 and CDR2: SEHNR, FQNEAQ (reference sequence). The CDR3 DNA reads TGTGCCAGCAGCTTACTGGAGGGCTTAAACACCGGGGAGCTGTTTTTT. It codes for CASSLLEGLNTGELFF. Together with reference TRBV7-9 and TRBJ2-2, the CDR3 gives the full variable domain: DTGVSQNPRHKITKRGQNVTFRCDPISEHNRLYWYRQTLGQGPEFLTYFQNEAQLEKSRLLSDRFSAERPKGSFSTLEIQRTEQGDSAMYLCASSLLEGLNTGELFFGEGSRLTVL.

This clonotype was seen more than once but under ten times. The J gene is TRBJ2-3, the V gene TRBV7-2; TRBD1 agrees at 7 bases. The length of the CDR3 is 18 residues. Germline CDR1 SGHTA, CDR2 FQGNSA. V shed 0 bases and J 0 bases; nucleotides not matched to a gene: 9. The CDR3 protein is CASSLALTGTASTDTQYF. In DNA, the CDR3 is TGTGCCAGCAGCTTAGCCCTCACCGGGACAGCTAGCACAGATACGCAGTATTTT. The full variable domain, its missing parts supplied by reference TRBV7-2 and TRBJ2-3, is GAGVSQSPSNKVTEKGKDVELRCDPISGHTALYWYRQSLGQGLEFLIYFQGNSAPDKSGLPSDRFSAERTGGSVSTLTIQRTQQEDSAVYLCASSLALTGTASTDTQYFGPGTRLTVL.

This clonotype was seen repeatedly, ten times or more. This sequence joins TRBV7-2 and TRBJ2-1, with D possibly being TRBD1 (5 bases). The ends were cut back, 6 bases at V and 3 bases at J, with 21 bases in the middle. The germline V gene encodes CDR1 SGHTA and CDR2 FQGNSA. This CDR3 comprises 17 residues. CDR3 bases: TGTGCCAGCAGAGGGGCGGTGGCGAGAACTTTCTACAATGAGCAGTTCTTC. Protein: CASRGAVARTFYNEQFF. Full variable domain (outside the CDR3, taken from reference TRBV7-2 and TRBJ2-1): GAGVSQSPSNKVTEKGKDVELRCDPISGHTALYWYRQSLGQGLEFLIYFQGNSAPDKSGLPSDRFSAERTGGSVSTLTIQRTQQEDSAVYLCASRGAVARTFYNEQFFGPGTRLTVL.

The gene calls are TRBV29-1 and TRBJ1-4, with D perhaps matching TRBD1 (6 bases). Germline V gene sequence: CDR1 SQVTM, CDR2 ANQGSEA. Trimming removed 7 bases at V and 5 bases at J, with 14 bases between. The CDR3 spans 13 residues. CDR3: CSAQDRENEKLFF. The CDR3 bases are TGCAGCGCCCAGGACAGAGAGAATGAAAAACTGTTTTTT.

This clonotype was seen at least ten times. The chain has TRBV29-1 and TRBJ2-3; TRBD2 matches 10 bases. Germline V gene lookup returns CDR1 SQVTM and CDR2 ANQGSEA. The V and J ends lost 4 bases and 0 bases, in that order; junction bases with no gene match: 4. This CDR3 comprises 15 residues. DNA for the CDR3: TGCAGCGTTGGGACTAGCGGTTCTAGCACAGATACGCAGTATTTT. Translation gives CSVGTSGSSTDTQYF.

This clonotype has more than one count but fewer than ten. Here the CDR3 reads CASSSRRPQHF. The CDR3 DNA is TGTGCCAGCAGCTCTCGGAGGCCCCAGCATTTT. The chain is built from TRBV28 and TRBJ1-5; D gene ambiguous. The V end lost 6 bases, the J end lost 9 bases, and 9 bases lay between the germline ends. The germline V gene encodes CDR1 MDHEN and CDR2 SYDVKM. This CDR3 comprises 11 residues.

Ten or more counts support this clonotype. CDR3 in amino acids: CSAGQANTEAFF. CDR3 DNA: TGCAGCGCCGGACAGGCGAACACTGAAGCTTTCTTT. This chain joins TRBV29-1 and TRBJ1-1, with TRBD1 matching 7 bases. The V and J ends lost 7 bases and 1 base, in that order; junction bases with no gene match: 3. There are 12 residues in the CDR3. Germline CDR1 and CDR2: SQVTM and ANQGSEA.

The chain recombines TRBV7-7 with TRBJ2-5, with D hard to call. CDR3 length equals 13 residues. The germline V gene has CDR1 SSHAT and CDR2 FNYEAQ (reference sequence). CDR3 coding DNA: TGTGCTGGCAGCTCCAGTGACCAAGAGACCCAGTACTTC. Its protein product is CAGSSSDQETQYF.

V is TRBV29-1 and J is TRBJ2-7; a weak D match, TRBD2 (6 bases). This CDR3 is 13 amino acids long. The V end lost 3 bases, the J end lost 7 bases, and 16 bases lay between the germline ends. Germline V CDR1 and CDR2: SQVTM, ANQGSEA. CDR3: CSVEVGLPLEQYF. The CDR3 bases are TGCAGCGTTGAGGTGGGACTCCCGCTGGAGCAGTACTTC.

V usage is TRBV20-1 and J usage is TRBJ2-1; 11 positions agree with TRBD2. Losses at the gene ends were 3 bases for V and 2 bases for J; bases not matched to a gene: 3. The germline CDR1 and CDR2 sequences are DFQATT and SNEGSKA (reference sequence). The CDR3 is 15 amino acids. CDR3 nucleotides: TGCAGTGCTAGTTCTAGCGGGAGGACCTACAATGAGCAGTTCTTC. Translation: CSASSSGRTYNEQFF.

This clonotype turned up a few times. This rearrangement joins TRBV28 to TRBJ1-4; TRBD1 might be the D (6 bases). The CDR3 sequence is 16 residues long. V lost 4 bases and J lost 5, with 17 bases in between. CDR1 and CDR2 from the germline V gene are MDHEN and SYDVKM. CDR3 in amino acids: CASSSPGAGVNEKLFF. The CDR3 DNA sequence: TGTGCCAGCAGTTCACCCGGGGCAGGGGTAAATGAAAAACTGTTTTTT.

Details on this clonotype: A much larger clone sits a single nucleotide away, making a read error possible. The chain combines TRBV11-2 with TRBJ2-5; 8 nucleotides line up with TRBD1. In germline, CDR1 is SGHAT, CDR2 FQNNGV. CDR3 length: 15 residues. After removal of 0 bases from V and 1 base from J, the junction contained 1 base not matched to a gene. Here the CDR3 reads CASSLDTGGQETQYF. The CDR3 coding sequence is TGTGCCAGCAGCTTAGATACAGGGGGCCAAGAGACCCAGTACTTC.

There are many counts of this clonotype. The chain is built from TRBV20-1 and TRBJ2-7; the D gene is possibly TRBD2 (6 bases). Trimming took 0 bases from V and 2 from J, leaving 17 bases between them. The CDR3 loop spans 16 amino acids. In germline, CDR1 is DFQATT, CDR2 SNEGSKA (reference sequence). The CDR3 DNA sequence: TGCAGTGCTAGAGATAACGCACCTGGACTACCCTACGAGCAGTACTTC. This translates into CSARDNAPGLPYEQYF.